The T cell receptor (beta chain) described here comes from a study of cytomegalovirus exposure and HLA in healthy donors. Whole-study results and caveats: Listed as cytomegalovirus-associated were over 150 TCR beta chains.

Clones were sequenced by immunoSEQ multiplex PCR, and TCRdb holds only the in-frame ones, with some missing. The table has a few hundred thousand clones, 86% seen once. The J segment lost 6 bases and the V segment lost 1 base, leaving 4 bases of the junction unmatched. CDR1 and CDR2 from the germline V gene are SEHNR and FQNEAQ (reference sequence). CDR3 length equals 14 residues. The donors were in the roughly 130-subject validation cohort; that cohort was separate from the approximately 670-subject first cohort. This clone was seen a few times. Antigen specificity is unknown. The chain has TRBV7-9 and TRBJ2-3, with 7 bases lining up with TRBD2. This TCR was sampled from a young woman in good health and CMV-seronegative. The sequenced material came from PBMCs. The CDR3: CASSLGTRADTQYF. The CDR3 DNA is TGTGCCAGCAGCTTAGGGACTAGGGCCGATACGCAGTATTTT.